These T cell receptor beta chains were read from a single sample in a study of cytomegalovirus exposure and HLA in healthy donors. Only in-frame clones appear in the TCRdb table, and some are missing; sequencing was by immunoSEQ multiplex PCR. The table shows tens of thousands of clones, with roughly four fifths occurring only once. Sequenced: PBMCs. The origin of the receptors is a human donor in good health. Each CDR3 is given without its conserved first and last residue. Each record gives: J gene, CDR3 length, V gene, D gene, CDR3 protein. The D gene is left open where the match is weak.

j_call: TRBJ2-3; cdr3_length: 14; v_call: TRBV6-5; d_call: TRBD2; cdr3_aa: ASSYSAGGQADTQY
j_call: TRBJ2-4; cdr3_length: 12; v_call: TRBV15; d_call: .; cdr3_aa: ATSPALGLNIQY
j_call: TRBJ2-7; cdr3_length: 12; v_call: TRBV29-1; d_call: .; cdr3_aa: SCKQVVGAYEQY
j_call: TRBJ1-2; cdr3_length: 17; v_call: TRBV5-1; d_call: .; cdr3_aa: ASSKGTGIPSERHYGYT
j_call: TRBJ2-1; cdr3_length: 11; v_call: TRBV9; d_call: .; cdr3_aa: ASSVGSYNEQF
j_call: TRBJ2-5; cdr3_length: 13; v_call: TRBV11-2; d_call: TRBD2; cdr3_aa: ASSSGTSPQETQY
j_call: TRBJ1-1; cdr3_length: 11; v_call: TRBV29-1; d_call: .; cdr3_aa: STAGTLNTEAF
j_call: TRBJ2-1; cdr3_length: 12; v_call: TRBV5-1; d_call: TRBD2; cdr3_aa: ASSLRGGRNEQF
j_call: TRBJ1-2; cdr3_length: 12; v_call: TRBV25-1; d_call: .; cdr3_aa: ASSGGTGLYGYT
j_call: TRBJ1-6; cdr3_length: 14; v_call: TRBV2; d_call: .; cdr3_aa: ASSTEISSYNSPLH
j_call: TRBJ2-6; cdr3_length: 15; v_call: TRBV7-3; d_call: .; cdr3_aa: ASSPLGAGTGANVLT
j_call: TRBJ1-4; cdr3_length: 13; v_call: TRBV7-2; d_call: TRBD1; cdr3_aa: ASSPGQGGFEKLF
j_call: TRBJ2-5; cdr3_length: 14; v_call: TRBV5-1; d_call: TRBD2; cdr3_aa: ASRSGTSGAQETQY
j_call: TRBJ2-1; cdr3_length: 14; v_call: TRBV5-1; d_call: TRBD1; cdr3_aa: ASSAVGQNPYNEQF
j_call: TRBJ2-7; cdr3_length: 12; v_call: TRBV19; d_call: .; cdr3_aa: ASSIGGGVYEQY
j_call: TRBJ1-6; cdr3_length: 13; v_call: TRBV11-2; d_call: TRBD1; cdr3_aa: ASSLGTGINSPLH
j_call: TRBJ2-5; cdr3_length: 12; v_call: TRBV7-2; d_call: TRBD2; cdr3_aa: ASSSGGGQETQY
j_call: TRBJ2-1; cdr3_length: 12; v_call: TRBV2; d_call: .; cdr3_aa: ASRPTTNYNEQF
j_call: TRBJ1-5; cdr3_length: 14; v_call: TRBV28; d_call: TRBD1; cdr3_aa: ASHKFRGGGNQPQH
j_call: TRBJ1-4; cdr3_length: 13; v_call: TRBV29-1; d_call: .; cdr3_aa: SVEDRTATNEKLF
j_call: TRBJ2-7; cdr3_length: 11; v_call: TRBV6-1; d_call: .; cdr3_aa: ASRDGGALEQY
j_call: TRBJ1-5; cdr3_length: 15; v_call: TRBV28; d_call: TRBD1; cdr3_aa: ASSSVGQGYSNQPQH
j_call: TRBJ2-1; cdr3_length: 14; v_call: TRBV27; d_call: TRBD1; cdr3_aa: ASSRWRGQGYNEQF
j_call: TRBJ1-1; cdr3_length: 15; v_call: TRBV7-9; d_call: .; cdr3_aa: ASSSRGVGGGNTEAF
j_call: TRBJ2-7; cdr3_length: 14; v_call: TRBV25-1; d_call: TRBD2; cdr3_aa: ASSEWGLAGVYEQY
j_call: TRBJ1-2; cdr3_length: 13; v_call: TRBV7-2; d_call: TRBD1; cdr3_aa: ASSLTRQGLDGYT
j_call: TRBJ2-7; cdr3_length: 13; v_call: TRBV11-2; d_call: .; cdr3_aa: ASSSTGGLPYEQY